The rows below give T cell receptor beta chains drawn from one sample of a study of beta chain features in type 1 diabetes. Profiling relied on immunoSEQ multiplex PCR, and the TCRdb table lists in-frame clones only, not all of them. The top ten clones hold just under 0.04% of a sample with over 650,000 clones, more than 12% of them seen once. The sequenced sample was naive CD4+ T cells from blood. These receptors were obtained from a man aged 18 to 29 with type 1 diabetes. Each CDR3 is given with its conserved first and last residue. The D gene is left open where the match is weak. The listing skips clone size in some rows; elsewhere it reads once, few, many or a size class.

j_gene,d_gene,abundance,v_gene,CDR3nt,CDR3aa
TRBJ1-1,NA,few,TRBV29-1,TGCAGCGTTGACCGAGACACAGGGTTGAGCGCTGAAGCTTTCTTT,CSVDRDTGLSAEAFF
TRBJ1-4,TRBD1,NA,TRBV7-2,TGTGCCAGCAGCTGGACAGGGGACGCAACTAATGAAAAACTGTTTTTT,CASSWTGDATNEKLFF
TRBJ2-7,TRBD1,NA,TRBV7-9,TGTGCCAGCAGCTCGGACAGGGGTACCGAGCAGTACTTC,CASSSDRGTEQYF
TRBJ1-3,NA,NA,TRBV18,TGTGCCAGCTCACAGGGCGCTGGAAACACCATATATTTT,CASSQGAGNTIYF
TRBJ1-5,NA,NA,TRBV30,TGTGCCTGGAGCTGGTACAGGCGGAATCAGCCCCAGCATTTT,CAWSWYRRNQPQHF
TRBJ1-2,NA,few,TRBV30,TGTGCCTGGAGGGGGCTCGAGGGACAAACTAACTATGGCTACACCTTC,CAWRGLEGQTNYGYTF
TRBJ2-3,NA,few,TRBV6-5,TGTGCCAGCAGTAACACGGTTCGCGATACGCAGTATTTT,CASSNTVRDTQYF
TRBJ1-2,TRBD1,NA,TRBV5-1,TGCGCCAGCAGCCCGGGACAGGGGATGAAGGGCTACACCTTC,CASSPGQGMKGYTF
TRBJ2-7,NA,few,TRBV11-2,TGTGCCAGCAGCTTAGTCGGGGCGCGGCGGGATAACTACGAGCAGTACTTC,CASSLVGARRDNYEQYF
TRBJ1-1,TRBD1,NA,TRBV28,TGTGCCAGCAGTTCTGAGACAGGGGGCTTCACTGAAGCTTTCTTT,CASSSETGGFTEAFF
TRBJ2-2,NA,few,TRBV28,TGTGCCAGCGGCCGACAGGCGTTGTACCCATCCGGGGAGCTGTTTTTT,CASGRQALYPSGELFF
TRBJ1-6,NA,NA,TRBV6-6,TGTGCCAGCAGTTACCCGGGGCAGGGGTATTCACCCCTCCACTTT,CASSYPGQGYSPLHF
TRBJ2-3,NA,few,TRBV28,TGTGCCAGCAGTGTACTATCCTCAGATACGCAGTATTTT,CASSVLSSDTQYF
TRBJ2-3,NA,NA,TRBV10-3,TGTGCCATCAGTGAGGGAGATACGCAGTATTTT,CAISEGDTQYF
TRBJ2-7,TRBD1,NA,TRBV7-2,TGTGCCAGCAGCCTAGGGACAGGGGCACAGTACGAGCAGTACTTC,CASSLGTGAQYEQYF
TRBJ1-6,NA,NA,TRBV2,TGTGCCAGCAGTGCAACCCGGGGGGAATCACCCCTCCACTTT,CASSATRGESPLHF
TRBJ2-1,TRBD1,NA,TRBV29-1,TGCAGCGCCGAACCGGGACAGGGGGCTGTTGATGAGCAGTTCTTC,CSAEPGQGAVDEQFF
TRBJ1-2,NA,NA,TRBV18,TGTGCCAGCTCACTCGAGGCGTACGGAAGAGGGTACACCTTC,CASSLEAYGRGYTF
TRBJ2-7,TRBD1,NA,TRBV30,TGTGCCTGGAGTGAGACAGGGGGAAGGACGGGGCAGTACTTC,CAWSETGGRTGQYF